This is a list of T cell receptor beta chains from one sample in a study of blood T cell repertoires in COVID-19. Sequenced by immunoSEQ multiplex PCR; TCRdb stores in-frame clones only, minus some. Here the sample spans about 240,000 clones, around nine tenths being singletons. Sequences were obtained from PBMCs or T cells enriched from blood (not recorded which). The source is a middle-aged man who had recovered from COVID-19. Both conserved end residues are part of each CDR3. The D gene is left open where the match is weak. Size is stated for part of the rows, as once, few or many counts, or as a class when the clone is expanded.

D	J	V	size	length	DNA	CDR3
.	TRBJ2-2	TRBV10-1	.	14	TGCGCCAGCAGTGACCAGGGACTCACCGGGGAGCTGTTTTTT	CASSDQGLTGELFF
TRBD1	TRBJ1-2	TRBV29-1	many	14	TGCAGCGTCTTGTCCTCAAACAGGGGGCGAGGCTACACCTTC	CSVLSSNRGRGYTF
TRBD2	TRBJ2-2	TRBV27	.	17	TGTGCCAGCAGTTTAAATCCGGGACTAGCGGCCACCGGGGAGCTGTTTTTT	CASSLNPGLAATGELFF
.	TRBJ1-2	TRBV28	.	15	TGTGCCAGCAGTCCACAGGGAAGGGTTAACTATGGCTACACCTTC	CASSPQGRVNYGYTF
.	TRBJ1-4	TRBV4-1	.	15	TGCGCCAGCAGCCCAAGAGAAGGGGCTAATGAAAAACTGTTTTTT	CASSPREGANEKLFF
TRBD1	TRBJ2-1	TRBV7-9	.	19	TGTGCCAGCAGCCCAGCGGGACAGGGGGCAACCAGCTCCTACAATGAGCAGTTCTTC	CASSPAGQGATSSYNEQFF
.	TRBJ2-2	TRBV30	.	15	TGTGCCTGGAGCGTCGTTCGGGGTGCGGCCGGGGAGCTGTTTTTT	CAWSVVRGAAGELFF
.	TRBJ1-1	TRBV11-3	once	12	TGTGCCAGCAAGTGGGGAGACACTGAAGCTTTCTTT	CASKWGDTEAFF
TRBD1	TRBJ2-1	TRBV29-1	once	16	TGCAGCGTTGAAGACCTCCCAGGGACAGGCTACAATGAGCAGTTCTTC	CSVEDLPGTGYNEQFF
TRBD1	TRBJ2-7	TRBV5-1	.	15	TGCGCCAGCAGCCTATCCGGGACAGAGCTCTACGAGCAGTACTTC	CASSLSGTELYEQYF
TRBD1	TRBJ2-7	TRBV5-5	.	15	TGTGCCAGCAGCTCTAGACAGGGGGTGTCCTACGAGCAGTACTTC	CASSSRQGVSYEQYF
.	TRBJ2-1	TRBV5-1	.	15	TGCGCCAGCAGCTTGGGCAGGTACTCCTACAATGAGCAGTTCTTC	CASSLGRYSYNEQFF
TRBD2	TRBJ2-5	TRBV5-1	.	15	TGCGCCAGCAGCTTGACCGGGGGGATGAGAGAGACCCAGTACTTC	CASSLTGGMRETQYF
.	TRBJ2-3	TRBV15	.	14	TGTGCCACCAGCAGAGAGCAGGGGACAGATACGCAGTATTTT	CATSREQGTDTQYF
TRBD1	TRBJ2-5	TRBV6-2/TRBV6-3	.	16	TGTGCCAGCAGTTACCATCGCGGGACAGGGAAAGAGACCCAGTACTTC	CASSYHRGTGKETQYF
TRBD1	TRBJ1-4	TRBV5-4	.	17	TGTGCCAGCAGCTTGGCCATCGGAAGGGGGCAAAATGAAAAACTGTTTTTT	CASSLAIGRGQNEKLFF
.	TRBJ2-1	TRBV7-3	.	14	TGTGCCAGCAGCTTAACGACGGGGTACAATGAGCAGTTCTTC	CASSLTTGYNEQFF
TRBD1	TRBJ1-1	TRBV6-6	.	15	TGTGCCAGCAGTAAAGAAGGGGGCGCGGGCACTGAAGCTTTCTTT	CASSKEGGAGTEAFF
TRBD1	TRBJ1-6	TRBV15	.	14	TGTGCCACCAGTAGACAGGGTCGAGGATCACCCCTCCACTTT	CATSRQGRGSPLHF
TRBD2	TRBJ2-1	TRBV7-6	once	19	TGTGCCAGCAGCTTAGCGCCGACTCGCGGGGGGGCCCTTACCAATGAGCAGTTCTTC	CASSLAPTRGGALTNEQFF
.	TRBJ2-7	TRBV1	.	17	TGCACCAGCAGCCATCAATGGGGCGGGGCTAGCTCCTACGAGCAGTACTTC	CTSSHQWGGASSYEQYF
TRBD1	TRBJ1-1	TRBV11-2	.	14	TGTGCCAGCAGCTTAGCAGGGGGGAACACTGAAGCTTTCTTT	CASSLAGGNTEAFF
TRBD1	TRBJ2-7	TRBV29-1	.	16	TGCAGCGTTGAACCTTCGGACAGGGGGCGGGACTACGAGCAGTACTTC	CSVEPSDRGRDYEQYF
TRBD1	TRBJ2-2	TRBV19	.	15	TGTGCCAGTAGTCCAGACAGGGCGTTTCCCGGGGAGCTGTTTTTT	CASSPDRAFPGELFF
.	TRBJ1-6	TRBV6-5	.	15	TGTGCCAGCAGTTACTTCACAGGGTCGAATTCACCCCTCCACTTT	CASSYFTGSNSPLHF
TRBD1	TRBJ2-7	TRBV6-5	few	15	TGTGCCAGCAGCTCTTCGGGACAGGGGCAGGACGAGCAGTACTTC	CASSSSGQGQDEQYF
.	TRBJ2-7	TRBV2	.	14	TGTGCCAGCAGGACAATTCGGGGAGCAGAGGAGCAGTACTTC	CASRTIRGAEEQYF
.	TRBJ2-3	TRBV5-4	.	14	TGTGCCAGCAGCTTCTCGGGGGTCGCAGATACGCAGTATTTT	CASSFSGVADTQYF
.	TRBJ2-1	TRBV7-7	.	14	TGTGCCAGCAGCCTTAGTTACGGGGGCAATGAGCAGTTCTTC	CASSLSYGGNEQFF
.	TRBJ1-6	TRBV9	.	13	TGTGCCAGCAGCGTAGATGAGGGGGCACCCCTCCACTTT	CASSVDEGAPLHF